The TCR beta chain under discussion was sequenced for a study of blood T cell repertoires in COVID-19. The wider study: Whether acute or convalescent, the COVID-19 samples came from the United States, Italy and Spain.

With regard to this clone: The sample has other DNA sequences that encode this CDR3 too.

Germline loops: CDR1 SEHNR, CDR2 FQNEAQ (reference sequence). This CDR3 is built from 12 residues. Trimming took 3 bases from V and 5 from J; bases not matched to a gene: 0. Produced via immunoSEQ multiplex PCR; TCRdb's table is partial and in-frame only. The sample carries more than 200,000 clones, around 84% recorded once. The TCR sequence derives from a woman over 75 with COVID-19, enrolled during active disease. The sequenced material came from peripheral blood. The chain has TRBV7-9 and TRBJ1-1, with TRBD1 matching 7 bases. The CDR3 here is CASSLTGTEAFF. CDR3 DNA: TGTGCCAGCAGCTTGACAGGGACTGAAGCTTTCTTT.